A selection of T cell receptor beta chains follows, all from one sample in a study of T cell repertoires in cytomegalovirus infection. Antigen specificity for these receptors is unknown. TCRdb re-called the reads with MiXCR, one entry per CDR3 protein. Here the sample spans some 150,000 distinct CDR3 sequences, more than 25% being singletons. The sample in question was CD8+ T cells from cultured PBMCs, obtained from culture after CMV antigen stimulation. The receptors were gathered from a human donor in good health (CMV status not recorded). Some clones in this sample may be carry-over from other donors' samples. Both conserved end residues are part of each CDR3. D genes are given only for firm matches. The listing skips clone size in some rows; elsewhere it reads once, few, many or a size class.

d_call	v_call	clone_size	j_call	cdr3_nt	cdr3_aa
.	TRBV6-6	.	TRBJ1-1	TGTGCCATTTCGGGGACGGGGAACACTGAAGCTTTCTTT	CAISGTGNTEAFF
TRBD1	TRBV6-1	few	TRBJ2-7	TGTGCCAGCAGGGATCCGGGACACAGGGGCTACGAGCAGTACTTC	CASRDPGHRGYEQYF
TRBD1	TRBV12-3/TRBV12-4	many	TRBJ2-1	TGTGCCAGCAGCTTAGGAACAGGGGGCTACAATGAGCAGTTCTTC	CASSLGTGGYNEQFF
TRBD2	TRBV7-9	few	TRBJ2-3	TGTGCCAGCAGCTTAGCGAATAGCGGGAGCACAGATACGCAGTATTTT	CASSLANSGSTDTQYF
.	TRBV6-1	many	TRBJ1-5	TGTGCCAGTAGACCGAATAGCAATCAGCCCCAGCATTTT	CASRPNSNQPQHF
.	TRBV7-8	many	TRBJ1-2	TGTGCCAGCAGCCAAGAAGAATATGATGGCTACACCTTC	CASSQEEYDGYTF
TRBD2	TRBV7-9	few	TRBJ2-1	TGTGCCAGCAGCCTCAGGACTAGCGGGGGGGCGTCCTACAATGAGCAGTTCTTC	CASSLRTSGGASYNEQFF
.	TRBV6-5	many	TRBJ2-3	TGTGCCAGCAGCTTTGGCCAGTACACAGATACGCAGTATTTT	CASSFGQYTDTQYF
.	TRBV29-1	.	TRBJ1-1	TGCAGCGTCGGGGGGGCGAGTGAAGCTTTCTTT	CSVGGASEAFF
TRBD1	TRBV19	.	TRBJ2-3	TGTGCCAGTAGTGTACCGGGACAGGGGATCGGCACAGATACGCAGTATTTT	CASSVPGQGIGTDTQYF
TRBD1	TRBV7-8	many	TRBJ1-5	TGTGCCAGCAGCTCGCCCCCCGGGACAGGGTTAGATCAGCCCCAGCATTTT	CASSSPPGTGLDQPQHF
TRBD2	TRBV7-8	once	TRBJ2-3	TGTGCCAGCAGAGGCCTAGGCGGGGGGGCCGCAGATACGCAGTATTTT	CASRGLGGGAADTQYF
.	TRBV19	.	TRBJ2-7	TGTGCCAGTAGTGTGGGAACGCCGACGGGATACGAGCAGTACTTC	CASSVGTPTGYEQYF
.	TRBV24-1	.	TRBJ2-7	TGTGCCACCAGTGAGGGGTACGAGCAGTACTTC	CATSEGYEQYF
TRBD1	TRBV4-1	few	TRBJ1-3	TGCGCCAGCAGCCACGTTGGACAGGTAGAAAACACCATATATTTT	CASSHVGQVENTIYF
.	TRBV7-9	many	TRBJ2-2	TGTGCCAGCAGCTTGGAAATAGGACAGATGAACACCGGGGAGCTGTTTTTT	CASSLEIGQMNTGELFF
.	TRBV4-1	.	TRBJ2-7	TGCGCCAGCAGCCAAGAACCGACGGTCTACGAGCAGTACTTC	CASSQEPTVYEQYF
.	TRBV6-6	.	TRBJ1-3	TGTGCCAGCAGTTACTCGAATGAGGTTTCGGGAAACACCATATATTTT	CASSYSNEVSGNTIYF
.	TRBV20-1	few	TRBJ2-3	TGCAGTGCACCCGGGACTAGCACAGATACGCAGTATTTT	CSAPGTSTDTQYF
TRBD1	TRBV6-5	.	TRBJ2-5	TGTGCCAGCAGTTTTGGACAGGGTGTTTGGGAGACCCAGTACTTC	CASSFGQGVWETQYF
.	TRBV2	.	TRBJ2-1	TGTGCCAGCAGTCCCCCAGGGATGTACAATGAGCAGTTCTTC	CASSPPGMYNEQFF
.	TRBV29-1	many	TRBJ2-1	TGCAGCGTTGACCGGGGGGCCCGGGATGAGCAGTTCTTC	CSVDRGARDEQFF
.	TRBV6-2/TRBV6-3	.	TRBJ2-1	TGTGCCAGCAGTCTTACCGGGGGATACAATGAGCAGTTCTTC	CASSLTGGYNEQFF
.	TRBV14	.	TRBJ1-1	TGTGCCAGCAGCCTCAGGGTAACGGACACTGAAGCTTTCTTT	CASSLRVTDTEAFF
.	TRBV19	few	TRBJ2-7	TGTGCCAGTAGCCCCACGGGGTTCACCTACGAGCAGTACTTC	CASSPTGFTYEQYF
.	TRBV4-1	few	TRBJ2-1	TGCGCCAGCAGCCAAGTAGGTGCGGGGGCTGAGCAGTTCTTC	CASSQVGAGAEQFF
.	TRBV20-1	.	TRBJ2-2	TGCAGTGCTAGACACACCGCGAACACCGGGGAGCTGTTTTTT	CSARHTANTGELFF
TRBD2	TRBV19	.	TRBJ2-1	TGTGCCAGTAGTATACTAGCGGGGGGGCCGAATGAGCAGTTCTTC	CASSILAGGPNEQFF
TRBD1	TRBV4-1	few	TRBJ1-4	TGCGCCAGCAGGACGACAGGGGATGAAAAACTGTTTTTT	CASRTTGDEKLFF
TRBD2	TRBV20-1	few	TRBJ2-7	TGCAGTGCTAGAGACCAGCGGGGGACCTACGAGCAGTACTTC	CSARDQRGTYEQYF
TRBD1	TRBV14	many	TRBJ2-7	TGTGCCAGCAGCCAGGGACAGGGGGCCTACGAGCAGTACTTC	CASSQGQGAYEQYF
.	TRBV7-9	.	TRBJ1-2	TGTGCCAGCAGCTTAGCGGGGGTTAACTATGGCTACACCTTC	CASSLAGVNYGYTF
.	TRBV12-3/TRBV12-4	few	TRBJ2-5	TGTGCCAGCAGTTTGAGTAGGGAGCTAGCGCTAGAGACCCAGTACTTC	CASSLSRELALETQYF
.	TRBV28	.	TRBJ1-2	TGTGCCAGCGGAAAAACGGGATTTCTTAACTATGGCTACACCTTC	CASGKTGFLNYGYTF
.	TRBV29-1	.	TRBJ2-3	TGCAGCGTTGAAGACATTCTCGCCGAAGATACGCAGTATTTT	CSVEDILAEDTQYF
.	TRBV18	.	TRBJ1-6	TGTGCCAGCTCAGCTCAAGACAGCTCCTATAATTCACCCCTCCACTTT	CASSAQDSSYNSPLHF
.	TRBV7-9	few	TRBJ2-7	TGTGCCAGCAGGGCAGATCTAACCTACGAGCAGTACTTC	CASRADLTYEQYF
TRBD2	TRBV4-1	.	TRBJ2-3	TGCGCCAGCAGCCAAGCGGGGGGGCCCGGAGATACGCAGTATTTT	CASSQAGGPGDTQYF
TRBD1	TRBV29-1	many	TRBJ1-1	TGCAGCGTTGAGGTCTTTGGACAGGGGATTACTGAAGCTTTCTTT	CSVEVFGQGITEAFF
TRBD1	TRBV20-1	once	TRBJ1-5	TGCAGTGCTAGCGCCCCTTTGGGACAGCTCATTAATCAGCCCCAGCATTTT	CSASAPLGQLINQPQHF
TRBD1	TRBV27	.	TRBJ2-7	TGTGCCAGCAGTTTAGGGGGACAGGGGTACTACGAGCAGTACTTC	CASSLGGQGYYEQYF
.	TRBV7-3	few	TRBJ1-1	TGTGCCAGCAGCTCCACAGGCGGGAATGAAGCTTTCTTT	CASSSTGGNEAFF
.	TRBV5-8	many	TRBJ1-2	TGTGCCAGCAGCTCACCAGCCTATGGCTACACCTTC	CASSSPAYGYTF
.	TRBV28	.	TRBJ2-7	TGTGCCAGCAGACCGGGTGGGCTCGAGCAGTACTTC	CASRPGGLEQYF
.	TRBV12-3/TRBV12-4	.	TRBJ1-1	TGTGCCAGCAGGCCGGTGGTGAGGACTGAAGCTTTCTTT	CASRPVVRTEAFF
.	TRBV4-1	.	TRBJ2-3	TGCGCCAGCAGCCAAGAGGAACATATTCGGACAGATACGCAGTATTTT	CASSQEEHIRTDTQYF
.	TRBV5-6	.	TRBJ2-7	TGTGCCAGCAGCTTTTACACCACAGGCGGCTGGGGAAGCGAGCAGTACTTC	CASSFYTTGGWGSEQYF
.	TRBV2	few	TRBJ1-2	TGTGCCAGCGCGCCAGGAGATTATGGCTACACCTTC	CASAPGDYGYTF
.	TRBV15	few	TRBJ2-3	TGTGCCACCAGAGGGGCTAACACAGATACGCAGTATTTT	CATRGANTDTQYF
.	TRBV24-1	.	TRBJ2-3	TGTGCCACCAGTGATCCGGACTCACCTCCCCCAGATACGCAGTATTTT	CATSDPDSPPPDTQYF
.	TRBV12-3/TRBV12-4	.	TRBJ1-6	TGTGCCAGCAGTCCCAAGGGACACCACTGGGATTCACCCCTCCACTTT	CASSPKGHHWDSPLHF
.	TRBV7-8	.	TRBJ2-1	TGTGCCAGCAGCTTAGCGAATACGGATGAGCAGTTCTTC	CASSLANTDEQFF
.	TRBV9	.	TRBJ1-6	TGTGCCAGCAGCGGAACCCAAGGCGGTTCACCCCTCCACTTT	CASSGTQGGSPLHF
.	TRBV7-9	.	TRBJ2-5	TGTGCCAGCAGCTCCCCGAGGGGGGCTGGGGAGGAGACCCAGTACTTC	CASSSPRGAGEETQYF
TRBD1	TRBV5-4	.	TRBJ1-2	TGTGCCAGCAGTTTAGAGACAGGGGGCATCCACCATGGCTACACCTTC	CASSLETGGIHHGYTF